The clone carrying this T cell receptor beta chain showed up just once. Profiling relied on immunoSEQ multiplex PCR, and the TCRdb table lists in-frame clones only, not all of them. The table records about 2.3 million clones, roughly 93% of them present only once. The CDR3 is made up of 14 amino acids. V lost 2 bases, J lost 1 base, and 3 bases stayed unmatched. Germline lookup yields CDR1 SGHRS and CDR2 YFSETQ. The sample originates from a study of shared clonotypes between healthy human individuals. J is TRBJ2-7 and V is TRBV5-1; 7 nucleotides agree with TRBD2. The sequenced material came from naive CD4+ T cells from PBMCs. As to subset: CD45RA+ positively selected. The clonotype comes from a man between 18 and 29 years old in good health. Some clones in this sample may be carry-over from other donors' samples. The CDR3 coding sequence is TGCGCCAGCAGCTTCGCTAGCGGATCCTACGAGCAGTACTTC. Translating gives CASSFASGSYEQYF.